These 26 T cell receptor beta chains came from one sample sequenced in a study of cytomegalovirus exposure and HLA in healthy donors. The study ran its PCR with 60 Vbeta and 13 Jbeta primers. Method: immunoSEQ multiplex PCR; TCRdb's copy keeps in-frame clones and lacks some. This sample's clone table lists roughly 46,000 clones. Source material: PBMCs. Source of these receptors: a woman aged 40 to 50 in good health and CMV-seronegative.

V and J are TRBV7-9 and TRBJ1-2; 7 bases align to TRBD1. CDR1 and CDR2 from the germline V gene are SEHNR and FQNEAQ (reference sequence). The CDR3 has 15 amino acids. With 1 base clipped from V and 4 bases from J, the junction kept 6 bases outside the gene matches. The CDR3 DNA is TGTGCCAGCAGCTTAGGTTCAGGGGGAGGCTATGGCTACACCTTC. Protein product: CASSLGSGGGYGYTF.

CDR3 nucleotide sequence: TGCGCCAGCAGCTTTGACATGAACACTGAAGCTTTCTTT. Translating gives CASSFDMNTEAFF. The V call is TRBV5-1, the J call TRBJ1-1; no clear D gene. There are 13 residues in the CDR3. The V end lost 2 bases, the J end lost 0 bases, and 5 bases lay between the germline ends. Germline loops: CDR1 SGHRS, CDR2 YFSETQ.

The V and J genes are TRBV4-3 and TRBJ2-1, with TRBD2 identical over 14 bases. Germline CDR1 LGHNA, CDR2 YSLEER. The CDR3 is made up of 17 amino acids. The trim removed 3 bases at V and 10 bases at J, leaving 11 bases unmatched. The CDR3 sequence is CASSQRIQGLAGAEQFF. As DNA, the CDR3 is TGCGCCAGCAGCCAGCGCATACAGGGACTAGCGGGAGCGGAGCAGTTCTTC.

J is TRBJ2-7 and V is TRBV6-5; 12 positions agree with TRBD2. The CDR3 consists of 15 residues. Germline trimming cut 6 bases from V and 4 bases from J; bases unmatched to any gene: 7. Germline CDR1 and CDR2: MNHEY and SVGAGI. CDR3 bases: TGTGCCAGCAGAGCCCTAGCGGGAGGGGCGTACGAGCAGTACTTC. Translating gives CASRALAGGAYEQYF.

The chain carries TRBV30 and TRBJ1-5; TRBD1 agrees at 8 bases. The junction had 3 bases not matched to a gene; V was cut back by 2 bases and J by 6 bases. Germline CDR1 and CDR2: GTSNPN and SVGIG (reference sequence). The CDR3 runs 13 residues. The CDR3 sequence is CAWSSGGVQPQHF. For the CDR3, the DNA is TGTGCCTGGAGTTCAGGGGGCGTTCAGCCCCAGCATTTT.

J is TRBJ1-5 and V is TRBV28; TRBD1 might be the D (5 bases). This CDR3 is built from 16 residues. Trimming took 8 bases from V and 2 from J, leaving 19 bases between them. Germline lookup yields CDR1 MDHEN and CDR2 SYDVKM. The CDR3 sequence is CASVRIWGGGNQPQHF. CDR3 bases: TGTGCCAGCGTCCGGATATGGGGCGGGGGCAATCAGCCCCAGCATTTT.

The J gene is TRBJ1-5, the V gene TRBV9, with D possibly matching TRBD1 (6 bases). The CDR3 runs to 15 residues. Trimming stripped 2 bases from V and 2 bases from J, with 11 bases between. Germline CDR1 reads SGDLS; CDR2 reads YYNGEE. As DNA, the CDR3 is TGTGCCAGCAGCGTGGGCAGGGGAGGCAATCAGCCCCAGCATTTT. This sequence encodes CASSVGRGGNQPQHF.

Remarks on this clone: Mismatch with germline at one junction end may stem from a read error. CDR3 coding DNA: TGTGCCAGCAGCCCCGTCTCCGACAATGAGCAGTTCTTC. It encodes CASSPVSDNEQFF. J is TRBJ2-1 and V is TRBV7-9; D gene unclear. The CDR3 length is 13 residues. CDR1 and CDR2 from the germline V gene are SEHNR and FQNEAQ (reference sequence). Using reference TRBV7-9 and TRBJ2-1 for the parts outside the CDR3, the full variable domain is DTGVSQNPRHKITKRGQNVTFRCDPISEHNRLYWYRQTLGQGPEFLTYFQNEAQLEKSRLLSDRFSAERPKGSFSTLEIQRTEQGDSAMYLCASSPVSDNEQFFGPGTRLTVL.

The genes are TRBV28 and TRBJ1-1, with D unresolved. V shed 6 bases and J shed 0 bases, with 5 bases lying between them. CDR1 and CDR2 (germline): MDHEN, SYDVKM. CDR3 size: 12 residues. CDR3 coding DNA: TGTGCCAGCAGCCCCATGAACACTGAAGCTTTCTTT. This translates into CASSPMNTEAFF.

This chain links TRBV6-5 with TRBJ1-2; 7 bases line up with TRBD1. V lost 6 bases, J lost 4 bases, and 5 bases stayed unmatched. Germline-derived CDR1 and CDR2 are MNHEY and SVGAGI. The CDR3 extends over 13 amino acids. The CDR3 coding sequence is TGTGCCAGCAGGATGGACAGGTTCTATGGCTACACCTTC. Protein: CASRMDRFYGYTF.

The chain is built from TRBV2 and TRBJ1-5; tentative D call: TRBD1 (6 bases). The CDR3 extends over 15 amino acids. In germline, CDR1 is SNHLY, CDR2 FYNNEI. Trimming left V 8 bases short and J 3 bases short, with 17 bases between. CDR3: CASDPLGQNNQPQHF. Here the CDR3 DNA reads TGTGCCAGCGACCCACTGGGACAAAACAATCAGCCCCAGCATTTT.

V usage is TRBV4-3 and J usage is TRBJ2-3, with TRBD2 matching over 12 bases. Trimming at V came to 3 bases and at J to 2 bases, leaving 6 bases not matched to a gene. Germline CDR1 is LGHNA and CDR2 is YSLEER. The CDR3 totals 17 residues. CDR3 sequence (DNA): TGCGCCAGCAGCCAGCTAGCGGGAGGGCCCTCCACAGATACGCAGTATTTT. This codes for CASSQLAGGPSTDTQYF.

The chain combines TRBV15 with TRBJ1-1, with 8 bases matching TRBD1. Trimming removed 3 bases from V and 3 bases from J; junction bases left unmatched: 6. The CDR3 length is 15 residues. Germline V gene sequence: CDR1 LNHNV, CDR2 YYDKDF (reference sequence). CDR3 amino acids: CATSRVDRDDTEAFF. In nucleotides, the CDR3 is TGTGCCACCAGCAGGGTGGACAGGGACGACACTGAAGCTTTCTTT.

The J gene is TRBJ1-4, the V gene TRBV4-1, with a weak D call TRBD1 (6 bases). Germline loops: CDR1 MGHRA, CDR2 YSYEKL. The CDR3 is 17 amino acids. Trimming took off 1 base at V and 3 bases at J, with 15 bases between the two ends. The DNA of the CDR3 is TGCGCCAGCAGCCAAGCAAGCGGGGGGCTGCCTAATGAAAAACTGTTTTTT. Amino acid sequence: CASSQASGGLPNEKLFF.

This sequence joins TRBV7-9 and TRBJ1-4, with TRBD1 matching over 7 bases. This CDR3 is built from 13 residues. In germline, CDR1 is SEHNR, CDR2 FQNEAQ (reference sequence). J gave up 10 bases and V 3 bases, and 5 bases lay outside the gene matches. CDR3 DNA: TGTGCCAGCAGCTTCGATACAGGGGTAAAACTGTTTTTT. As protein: CASSFDTGVKLFF.

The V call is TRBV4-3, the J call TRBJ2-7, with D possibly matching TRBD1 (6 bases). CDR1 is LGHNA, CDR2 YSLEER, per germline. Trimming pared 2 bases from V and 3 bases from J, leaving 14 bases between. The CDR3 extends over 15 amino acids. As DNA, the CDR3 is TGCGCCAGCAGCCAAAGGACAGATCCTATCTACGAGCAGTACTTC. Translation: CASSQRTDPIYEQYF.

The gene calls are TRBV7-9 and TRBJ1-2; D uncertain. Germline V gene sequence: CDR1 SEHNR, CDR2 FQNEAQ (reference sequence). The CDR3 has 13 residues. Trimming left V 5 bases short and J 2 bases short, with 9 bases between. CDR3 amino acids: CASSPDGNYGYTF. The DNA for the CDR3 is TGTGCCAGCAGCCCCGACGGGAACTATGGCTACACCTTC.

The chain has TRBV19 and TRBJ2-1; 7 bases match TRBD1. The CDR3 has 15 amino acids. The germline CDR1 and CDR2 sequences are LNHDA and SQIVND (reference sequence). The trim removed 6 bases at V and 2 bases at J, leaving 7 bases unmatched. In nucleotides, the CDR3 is TGTGCCAGTAGGGAACGACAGGGCCCCTACAATGAGCAGTTCTTC. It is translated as CASRERQGPYNEQFF. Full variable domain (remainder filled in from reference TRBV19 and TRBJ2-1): DGGITQSPKYLFRKEGQNVTLSCEQNLNHDAMYWYRQDPGQGLRLIYYSQIVNDFQKGDIAEGYSVSREKKESFPLTVTSAQKNPTAFYLCASRERQGPYNEQFFGPGTRLTVL.

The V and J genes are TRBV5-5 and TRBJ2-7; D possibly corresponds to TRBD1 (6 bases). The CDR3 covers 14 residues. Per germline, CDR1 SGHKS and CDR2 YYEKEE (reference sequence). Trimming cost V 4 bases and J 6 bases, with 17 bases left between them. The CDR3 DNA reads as TGTGCCAGCAGCAACGACAGGAACCTACCCGAGCAGTACTTC. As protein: CASSNDRNLPEQYF.

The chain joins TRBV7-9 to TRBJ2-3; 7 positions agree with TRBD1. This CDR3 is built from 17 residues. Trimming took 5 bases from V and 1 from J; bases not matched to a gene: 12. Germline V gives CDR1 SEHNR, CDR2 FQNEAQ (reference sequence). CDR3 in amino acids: CASSHYRGELGTDTQYF. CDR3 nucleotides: TGTGCCAGCAGCCATTACAGGGGCGAATTAGGCACAGATACGCAGTATTTT.

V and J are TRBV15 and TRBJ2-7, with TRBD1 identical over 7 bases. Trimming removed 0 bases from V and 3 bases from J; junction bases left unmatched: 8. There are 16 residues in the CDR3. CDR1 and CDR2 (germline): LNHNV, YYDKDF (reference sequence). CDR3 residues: CATSREAAGGRYEQYF. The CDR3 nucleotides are TGTGCCACCAGCAGAGAAGCGGCAGGGGGACGCTACGAGCAGTACTTC. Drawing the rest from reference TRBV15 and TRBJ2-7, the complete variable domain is DAMVIQNPRYQVTQFGKPVTLSCSQTLNHNVMYWYQQKSSQAPKLLFHYYDKDFNNEADTPDNFQSRRPNTSFCFLDIRSPGLGDTAMYLCATSREAAGGRYEQYFGPGTRLTVT.

The CDR3 is CASRSGGNGYTF. CDR3 nucleotides: TGTGCCAGTAGATCTGGAGGGAACGGCTACACCTTC. V is TRBV19 and J is TRBJ1-2, with D unclear. The CDR3 is made up of 12 amino acids. The germline V gene encodes CDR1 LNHDA and CDR2 SQIVND (reference sequence). Between the trimmed V and J ends, which lost 6 bases and 8 bases, there was a span of 13 bases.

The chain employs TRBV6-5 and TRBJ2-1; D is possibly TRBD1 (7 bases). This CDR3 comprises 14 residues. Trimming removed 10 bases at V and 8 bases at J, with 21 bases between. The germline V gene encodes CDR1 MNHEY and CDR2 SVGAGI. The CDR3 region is CATLGGTAKHEQFF. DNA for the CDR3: TGTGCCACTCTGGGCGGGACAGCGAAGCATGAGCAGTTCTTC.

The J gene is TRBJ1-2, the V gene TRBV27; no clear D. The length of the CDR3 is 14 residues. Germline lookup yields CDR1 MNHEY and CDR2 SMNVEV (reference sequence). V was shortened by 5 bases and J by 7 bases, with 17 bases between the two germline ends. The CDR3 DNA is TGTGCCAGCAGTCCGAAGACGGCCCGGGGTGGCTACACCTTC. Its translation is CASSPKTARGGYTF.

The CDR3 coding sequence is TGTGCCAGCAGCTTTACGGGAACTAGCACAGATACGCAGTATTTT. Its protein is CASSFTGTSTDTQYF. The chain has TRBV5-5 and TRBJ2-3; the D gene is possibly TRBD2 (5 bases). CDR3 length: 15 amino acids. Germline assignment: CDR1 SGHKS and CDR2 YYEKEE (reference sequence). The V and J ends lost 2 bases and 0 bases respectively, with 10 bases between them.

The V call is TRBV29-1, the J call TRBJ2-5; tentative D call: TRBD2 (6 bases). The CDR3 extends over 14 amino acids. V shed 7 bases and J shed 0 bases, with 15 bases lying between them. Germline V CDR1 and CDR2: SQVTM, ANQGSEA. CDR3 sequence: CSAGGDVYQETQYF. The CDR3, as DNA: TGCAGCGCCGGAGGGGACGTATACCAAGAGACCCAGTACTTC.